Listed here are 10 T cell receptor beta chains from one sample, sequenced in a study of control samples from healthy donors and cancer patients. Using immunoSEQ multiplex PCR, the repertoire was profiled, and TCRdb retains in-frame clones only, with some absent. In the table there are some 78,000 clones, roughly 89% of which are singletons. Sample: blood. These receptors were obtained from a woman aged 55-69 years in good health.

DNA of the CDR3: TGTGCCAGCAGCTTGGGACCGTTGAACACTGAAGCTTTCTTT. This gives the protein CASSLGPLNTEAFF. V and J are TRBV7-2 and TRBJ1-1; D might be TRBD1 (5 bases). Germline V lookup: CDR1 SGHTA, CDR2 FQGNSA. This CDR3 comprises 14 residues. V lost 3 bases and J 0 bases, leaving 8 bases between the germline ends.

The gene calls are TRBV2 and TRBJ2-6; D unresolved. Trimming shortened V by 7 bases and J by 2 bases, and 9 bases separated the two germline ends. Germline V gene lookup returns CDR1 SNHLY and CDR2 FYNNEI. This CDR3 region has 14 residues. The DNA of the CDR3 is TGTGCCAGCATGCCAGGAACTGGGGCCAACGTCCTGACTTTC. The encoded protein is CASMPGTGANVLTF.

The chain links TRBV4-2 to TRBJ2-1; D may be TRBD2 (5 bases). Germline lookup yields CDR1 LGHNA and CDR2 YNFKEQ. CDR3 size: 15 residues. V was cut by 4 bases and J by 7 bases, with 17 bases left in between. CDR3 region: CASSRESPTLNEQFF. The CDR3, as DNA: TGTGCCAGCAGCCGGGAGTCTCCCACCTTGAATGAGCAGTTCTTC.

The chain employs TRBV28 and TRBJ2-1, with TRBD1 identical over 7 bases. V was clipped by 2 bases and J by 8 bases; unmatched bases: 6. The CDR3 is 14 residues long. Germline-derived CDR1 and CDR2 are MDHEN and SYDVKM. DNA for the CDR3: TGTGCCAGCAGTTTACCCGACAGGGCCGATGAGCAGTTCTTC. It yields the protein CASSLPDRADEQFF. The whole variable domain, remainder taken from reference TRBV28 and TRBJ2-1, is DVKVTQSSRYLVKRTGEKVFLECVQDMDHENMFWYRQDPGLGLRLIYFSYDVKMKEKGDIPEGYSVSREKKERFSLILESASTNQTSMYLCASSLPDRADEQFFGPGTRLTVL.

V usage is TRBV28 and J usage is TRBJ2-7, with a tentative D call TRBD1 (6 bases). The germline V and J ends were trimmed by 5 bases and 6 bases, with 11 bases remaining between them. CDR3 length: 12 residues. The V gene's germline CDR1 is MDHEN and CDR2 SYDVKM. The CDR3 loop is CASSRQASEQYF. For the CDR3, the DNA is TGTGCCAGCAGTAGACAGGCCTCCGAGCAGTACTTC.

The chain recombines TRBV28 with TRBJ1-5; D call uncertain. There are 16 residues in the CDR3. CDR1 and CDR2 (germline): MDHEN, SYDVKM. V lost 6 bases, J lost 3 bases, and 18 bases lay in between. The CDR3 reads CASSRGGVQFNQPQHF. The CDR3 DNA reads as TGTGCCAGCAGCCGCGGCGGGGTCCAATTCAATCAGCCCCAGCATTTT.

This clone showed up just once. The DNA for the CDR3 is TGTGCCAGCAGTCCCGACCGTGGGGATACGCAGTATTTT. As protein: CASSPDRGDTQYF. The chain recombines TRBV6-5 with TRBJ2-3; D remains unclear. CDR3 length: 13 residues. V lost 5 bases and J 6 bases, leaving 12 bases between the germline ends. Germline lookup yields CDR1 MNHEY and CDR2 SVGAGI.

This chain uses TRBV7-9 with TRBJ2-2; D unresolved. Germline CDR1 reads SEHNR; CDR2 reads FQNEAQ (reference sequence). V lost 5 bases and J 2 bases, leaving 9 bases between the germline ends. This CDR3 contains 14 residues. In DNA, the CDR3 is TGTGCCAGCAGCCCCCCTATAAACACCGGGGAGCTGTTTTTT. It codes for CASSPPINTGELFF.

V is TRBV23-1 and J is TRBJ1-4, with D possibly TRBD1 on 5 matching bases. TRBV23-1 is an ORF, with its function uncertain. The length of the CDR3 is 16 residues. V was trimmed by 3 bases and J by 5 bases, leaving 16 bases between them. The CDR3 region has the DNA TGCGCCAGCAGTCACTTGGGGGGGACTCCGAATGAAAAACTGTTTTTT. It encodes CASSHLGGTPNEKLFF.

V is TRBV3-1 (or the pseudogene TRBV3-2) and J is TRBJ2-5; no clear D. The germline CDR1 and CDR2 sequences are LGHDT and YNNKEL (reference sequence). The CDR3 covers 14 residues. V was clipped by 2 bases and J by 2 bases, with 9 bases between them. The CDR3 coding sequence is TGTGCCAGCAGCCAACCCGACTTACAAGAGACCCAGTACTTC. The encoded protein is CASSQPDLQETQYF.